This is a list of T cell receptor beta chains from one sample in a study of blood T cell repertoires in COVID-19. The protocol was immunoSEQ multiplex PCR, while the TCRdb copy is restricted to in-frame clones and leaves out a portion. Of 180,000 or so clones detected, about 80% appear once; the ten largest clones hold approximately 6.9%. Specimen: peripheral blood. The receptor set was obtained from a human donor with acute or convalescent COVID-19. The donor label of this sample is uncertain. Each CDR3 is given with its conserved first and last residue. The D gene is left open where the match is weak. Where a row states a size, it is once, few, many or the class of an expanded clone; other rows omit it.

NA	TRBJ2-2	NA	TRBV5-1	CASSIGDYTGELFF	TGCGCCAGCAGCATTGGGGACTACACCGGGGAGCTGTTTTTT
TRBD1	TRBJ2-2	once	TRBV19	CASSGQGSTGELFF	TGTGCCAGTAGTGGACAGGGGAGCACCGGGGAGCTGTTTTTT
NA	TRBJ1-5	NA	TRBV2	CASRVESYSNQPQHF	TGTGCCAGCAGAGTGGAGTCCTATAGCAATCAGCCCCAGCATTTT
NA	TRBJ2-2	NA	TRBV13	CASSKLLQGSAGELFF	TGTGCCAGCAGCAAACTACTTCAGGGGTCCGCCGGGGAGCTGTTTTTT
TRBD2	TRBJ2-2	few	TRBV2	CASSDQRRGSGELFF	TGTGCCAGCAGTGATCAGCGGCGGGGGAGTGGGGAGCTGTTTTTT
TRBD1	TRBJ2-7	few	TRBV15	CATSRALNTGTGSSEQYF	TGTGCCACCAGCAGAGCCTTGAATACCGGGACAGGGTCGTCCGAGCAGTACTTC
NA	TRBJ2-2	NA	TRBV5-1	CASSLDSFNTGELFF	TGCGCCAGCAGCTTGGACAGTTTTAACACCGGGGAGCTGTTTTTT
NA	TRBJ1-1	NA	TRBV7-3	CASSSQGMNTEAFF	TGTGCCAGCAGCTCACAGGGTATGAACACTGAAGCTTTCTTT
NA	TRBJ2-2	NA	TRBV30	CAWSDFTGSTGELFF	TGTGCCTGGAGTGACTTCACGGGATCCACCGGGGAGCTGTTTTTT
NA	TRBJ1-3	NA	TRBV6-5	CASSYSILGSGNTIYF	TGTGCCAGCAGTTACTCGATACTTGGGAGTGGAAACACCATATATTTT
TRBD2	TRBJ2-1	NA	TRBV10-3	CAISGSRTSGTNEQFF	TGTGCCATCAGTGGCTCCCGGACTAGCGGGACCAATGAGCAGTTCTTC
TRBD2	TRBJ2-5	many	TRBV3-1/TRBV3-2	CASSAGGKTQYF	TGTGCCAGCAGCGCGGGAGGAAAGACCCAGTACTTC
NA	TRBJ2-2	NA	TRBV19	CASSNRRHSQRGGPGELFF	TGTGCCAGTAGTAACCGCCGACATTCACAAAGGGGTGGGCCCGGGGAGCTGTTTTTT
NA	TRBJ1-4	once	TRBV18	CASSPSGAEKLFF	TGTGCCAGCTCACCAAGCGGGGCTGAAAAACTGTTTTTT
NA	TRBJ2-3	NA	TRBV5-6	CASSLGRGRDTQYF	TGTGCCAGCAGCTTGGGGCGAGGGAGAGATACGCAGTATTTT
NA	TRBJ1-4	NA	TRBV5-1	CASSFDRANEKLFF	TGCGCCAGCAGCTTCGACAGAGCTAATGAAAAACTGTTTTTT
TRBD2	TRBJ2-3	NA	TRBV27	CASSPPASGGTDTQYF	TGTGCCAGCAGTCCCCCGGCTAGCGGGGGCACAGATACGCAGTATTTT
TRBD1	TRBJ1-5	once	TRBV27	CASRVGQDNINQPQHF	TGTGCCAGCAGGGTCGGACAGGACAATATCAATCAGCCCCAGCATTTT
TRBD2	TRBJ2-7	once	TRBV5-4	CASSRGGLAGVEAEQYF	TGTGCCAGCAGCCGGGGAGGTCTAGCGGGAGTAGAGGCCGAGCAGTACTTC
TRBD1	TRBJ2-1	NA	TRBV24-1	CATSDSKGAKSNEQFF	TGTGCCACCAGTGATTCGAAGGGGGCGAAGAGCAATGAGCAGTTCTTC
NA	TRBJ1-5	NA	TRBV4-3	CASSQGRGNQPQHF	TGCGCCAGCAGCCAAGGTCGTGGCAATCAGCCCCAGCATTTT
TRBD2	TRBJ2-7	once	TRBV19	CASSMEGLATYEQYF	TGTGCCAGTAGTATGGAGGGACTAGCTACCTACGAGCAGTACTTC
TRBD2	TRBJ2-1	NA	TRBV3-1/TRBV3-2	CASSRLGGSSYNEQFF	TGTGCCAGCAGCCGACTCGGCGGGAGCTCCTACAATGAGCAGTTCTTC
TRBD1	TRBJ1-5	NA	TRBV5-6	CASSWGTENQPQHF	TGTGCCAGCAGCTGGGGGACAGAGAATCAGCCCCAGCATTTT
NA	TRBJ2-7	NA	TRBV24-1	CATSGTLLPYEQYF	TGTGCCACCTCCGGGACACTCCTTCCCTACGAGCAGTACTTC
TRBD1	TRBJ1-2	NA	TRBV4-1	CASSQVGPGGGGSGYGYTF	TGCGCCAGCAGCCAAGTGGGCCCAGGGGGCGGAGGTAGTGGCTATGGCTACACCTTC
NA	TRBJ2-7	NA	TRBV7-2	CASSLESSYSYEQYF	TGTGCCAGCAGCTTAGAGTCTTCCTACTCCTACGAGCAGTACTTC
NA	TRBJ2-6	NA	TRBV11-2	CASSLNVDSGANVLTF	TGTGCCAGCAGCTTAAACGTAGACTCTGGGGCCAACGTCCTGACTTTC